One and the same sample provided the 16 T cell receptor beta chains below, sequenced in a study of cytomegalovirus exposure and HLA in healthy donors. Vbeta (60) and Jbeta (13) primers were used in the PCR. Here immunoSEQ multiplex PCR was the method, and the copy in TCRdb shows in-frame clones only, minus some. The sample consists of about 130,000 clones, around four fifths of them appearing once. The source material was PBMCs. The receptors stem from a human donor in good health.

The V gene is TRBV27, the J gene TRBJ2-3, with 9 bases fitting TRBD2. The CDR3 loop spans 14 amino acids. The germline V gene encodes CDR1 MNHEY and CDR2 SMNVEV (reference sequence). With 3 bases clipped from V and 4 bases from J, the junction kept 2 bases outside the gene matches. The CDR3, as DNA: TGTGCCAGCAGTTTCCGACTAGCGGCAGATACGCAGTATTTT. It is translated as CASSFRLAADTQYF.

The V call is TRBV7-3, the J call TRBJ2-1; TRBD2 aligns across 10 bases. The trim removed 5 bases at V and 7 bases at J, leaving 11 bases unmatched. The CDR3 is 16 residues long. CDR1 is SGHTA and CDR2 is FQGTGA in the germline V gene. The CDR3, as DNA: TGTGCCAGCAGCCCACAGAGCGGGGGGGCGTGGAATGAGCAGTTCTTC. Amino acid sequence: CASSPQSGGAWNEQFF.

In its sample, this clone was seen a few times. The genes are TRBV10-3 and TRBJ1-4, with D unclear. The CDR3 consists of 13 residues. Trimming removed 7 bases at V and 5 bases at J, with 11 bases between. CDR1 is ENHRY and CDR2 is SYGVKD in the germline V gene. This CDR3 is CAINPGRNEKLFF. In nucleotides, the CDR3 is TGTGCCATCAACCCCGGGAGGAATGAAAAACTGTTTTTT.

The chain carries TRBV5-1 and TRBJ1-2, with D hard to call. The CDR3 runs 14 residues. Trimming stripped 0 bases from V and 4 bases from J, with 10 bases between. CDR1 and CDR2 from the germline V gene are SGHRS and YFSETQ. The CDR3 region has the DNA TGCGCCAGCAGCTTGGCGGAGAGATTCTATGGCTACACCTTC. Its protein is CASSLAERFYGYTF.

This clone was counted once. The chain combines TRBV11-2 with TRBJ2-5; D possibly corresponds to TRBD2 (6 bases). V lost 5 bases and J lost 1, with 11 bases in between. This CDR3 contains 14 residues. Germline V CDR1 and CDR2: SGHAT, FQNNGV. The CDR3 reads CASSPSAGQETQYF. The CDR3 nucleotides read TGTGCCAGCAGCCCTAGCGCCGGCCAAGAGACCCAGTACTTC.

This chain's CDR3 is CASSLLPPGQSSYNEQFF. CDR3 DNA: TGCGCCAGCAGCTTACTCCCCCCAGGACAGAGCTCCTACAATGAGCAGTTCTTC. The V gene is TRBV5-1, the J gene TRBJ2-1; possibly TRBD1 for D (6 bases). The V end was cut by 2 bases, the J end by 0 bases, with 18 bases between. Germline CDR1 reads SGHRS; CDR2 reads YFSETQ. The CDR3 runs 18 residues.

This clone was counted a few times. The V and J genes are TRBV6-5 and TRBJ2-7; D unclear. Trimming took off 4 bases at V and 2 bases at J, with 12 bases between the two ends. The CDR3 has 14 residues. Germline lookup yields CDR1 MNHEY and CDR2 SVGAGI. The CDR3 sequence is CASSFRPAAYEQYF. CDR3 bases: TGTGCCAGCAGTTTCCGACCCGCGGCCTACGAGCAGTACTTC.

The chain uses TRBV28 and TRBJ2-7; 11 bases are shared with TRBD1. The CDR3 consists of 19 residues. V shed 5 bases, J shed 0 bases, and the junction held 15 bases outside the gene matches. The germline V gene has CDR1 MDHEN and CDR2 SYDVKM. CDR3 sequence (DNA): TGTGCCAGCAGTAAAACCCCGGGACAGGGGGGCAAATTCTCCTACGAGCAGTACTTC. It yields the protein CASSKTPGQGGKFSYEQYF.

The chain employs TRBV7-9 and TRBJ2-5, with 8 nucleotides matching TRBD2. Per the germline V gene, CDR1 is SEHNR and CDR2 is FQNEAQ (reference sequence). Trimming cost V 3 bases and J 3 bases; bases outside gene matches: 15. The CDR3 consists of 18 residues. The CDR3 DNA follows: TGTGCCAGCAGCTTCCAGCCTCTGGGGCGGGGGGTAGAAGAGACCCAGTACTTC. Its translation: CASSFQPLGRGVEETQYF.

For this clone: Compared with germline, one end of the junction differs, possibly owing to a read error. The chain links TRBV7-7 to TRBJ2-2, with 8 positions matching TRBD1. Germline V CDR1 and CDR2: SSHAT, FNYEAQ (reference sequence). The CDR3 covers 16 residues. CDR3 sequence (DNA): TGTGCTAGCAGCCCGGGAAGACAGGGGTTCACCGGGGAGCTGTTTTTT. Translated: CASSPGRQGFTGELFF.

In this sample, this clone turned up a few times. V and J are TRBV18 and TRBJ1-2, with 10 nucleotides matching TRBD1. V shed 2 bases, J shed 4 bases, and the junction held 13 bases outside the gene matches. This CDR3 is 18 amino acids long. Germline V gene data show CDR1 as KGHSH and CDR2 as LQKENI. The DNA of the CDR3 is TGTGCCAGCTCACCATCCATCGGACAACGGGACAGGGGCTATGGCTACACCTTC. Protein product: CASSPSIGQRDRGYGYTF.

This chain links TRBV18 with TRBJ1-2; 12 bases align to TRBD1. CDR1 is KGHSH and CDR2 is LQKENI in the germline V gene. With V trimmed by 2 bases and J by 7 bases, 11 bases remained unmatched. This CDR3 comprises 17 residues. The CDR3 loop is CASSPFDGDRGQGGYTF. The CDR3 DNA is TGTGCCAGCTCACCATTCGATGGGGACAGGGGGCAAGGTGGCTACACCTTC.

The chain recombines TRBV19 with TRBJ1-1, with D hard to call. This CDR3 is 15 amino acids long. V was pared by 3 bases and J by 1 base, with 12 bases between. The germline V gene encodes CDR1 LNHDA and CDR2 SQIVND (reference sequence). As DNA, the CDR3 is TGTGCCAGTAGTATCCTATCAAACGAGAACACTGAAGCTTTCTTT. This translates into CASSILSNENTEAFF.

The J gene is TRBJ2-6, the V gene TRBV5-1, with 7 bases that match TRBD2. The CDR3 spans 17 residues. V was clipped by 7 bases and J by 1 base; unmatched bases: 11. CDR1 and CDR2 (germline): SGHRS, YFSETQ. The CDR3 spells CASVRGDYSSGANVLTF. CDR3 coding DNA: TGCGCCAGCGTCCGAGGGGACTACTCTTCTGGGGCCAACGTCCTGACTTTC.

The V and J genes are TRBV19 and TRBJ2-3; 7 bases match TRBD1. With V trimmed by 4 bases and J by 0 bases, 10 bases remained unmatched. The CDR3 runs to 17 residues. Germline V CDR1 and CDR2: LNHDA, SQIVND (reference sequence). CDR3 nucleotide sequence: TGTGCCAGTAGTACCCTACAGGGGCCCTTTAGCACAGATACGCAGTATTTT. This gives the protein CASSTLQGPFSTDTQYF.

The chain employs TRBV18 and TRBJ2-5; D unresolved. V was clipped by 0 bases and J by 3 bases, with 5 bases between them. The CDR3 length is 13 residues. CDR1 KGHSH and CDR2 LQKENI come from the germline V gene. Written as DNA, the CDR3 is TGTGCCAGCTCACCACCGGCAGAAGAGACCCAGTACTTC. It specifies CASSPPAEETQYF.